The 13 T cell receptor beta chains listed next were all sequenced from one sample in a study of cytomegalovirus exposure and HLA in healthy donors. The PCR contained 60 Vbeta and 13 Jbeta primers. TCRdb keeps only in-frame clones here, not all; method: immunoSEQ multiplex PCR. Of 150,000 to 200,000 clones in the sample, 79% were seen once. Specimen: PBMCs. All receptors come from a woman aged 25-40 years in good health and CMV-seropositive.

The V call is TRBV6-6, the J call TRBJ2-7; possibly TRBD1 for D (5 bases). Germline V gives CDR1 MNHNY, CDR2 SVGAGI (reference sequence). CDR3 length equals 16 residues. Between the trimmed V and J ends, which lost 2 bases and 0 bases, there was a span of 14 bases. This CDR3 is CASSYAVGAGSYEQYF. Here the CDR3 DNA reads TGTGCCAGCAGTTACGCCGTTGGGGCAGGCTCCTACGAGCAGTACTTC.

There are a few counts of this clone. The V call is TRBV7-2, the J call TRBJ2-3, with 12 bases identical to TRBD2. V trimming: 6 bases; J trimming: 0 bases; junction bases outside the gene matches: 4. Germline lookup yields CDR1 SGHTA and CDR2 FQGNSA. This CDR3 spans 16 amino acids. Here the CDR3 DNA reads TGTGCCAGCAGACCGACTAGCGGGAGAAGCACAGATACGCAGTATTTT. Its protein is CASRPTSGRSTDTQYF. Combining the CDR3 with reference TRBV7-2 and TRBJ2-3 gives the whole variable domain GAGVSQSPSNKVTEKGKDVELRCDPISGHTALYWYRQSLGQGLEFLIYFQGNSAPDKSGLPSDRFSAERTGGSVSTLTIQRTQQEDSAVYLCASRPTSGRSTDTQYFGPGTRLTVL.

The genes are TRBV27 and TRBJ1-1, with TRBD1 identical over 7 bases. The CDR3 contains 14 residues. Germline trimming cut 3 bases from V and 4 bases from J; bases unmatched to any gene: 5. The germline V gene encodes CDR1 MNHEY and CDR2 SMNVEV (reference sequence). CDR3 DNA sequence: TGTGCCAGCAGTTTCCACAGGGGTAGCACTGAAGCTTTCTTT. It yields the protein CASSFHRGSTEAFF.

J is TRBJ2-7 and V is TRBV5-1, with 9 bases fitting TRBD1. CDR3 length: 16 amino acids. Germline lookup yields CDR1 SGHRS and CDR2 YFSETQ. Unmatched junction bases numbered 12, after V lost 4 bases and J lost 4 bases. CDR3 residues: CASSGGRDRVSYEQYF. DNA of the CDR3: TGCGCCAGCAGCGGTGGAAGGGACAGGGTTAGTTACGAGCAGTACTTC. Complete variable domain (other parts from reference TRBV5-1 and TRBJ2-7): KAGVTQTPRYLIKTRGQQVTLSCSPISGHRSVSWYQQTPGQGLQFLFEYFSETQRNKGNFPGRFSGRQFSNSRSEMNVSTLELGDSALYLCASSGGRDRVSYEQYFGPGTRLTVT.

The J gene is TRBJ2-3, the V gene TRBV11-3; TRBD2 might be the D (6 bases). V was cut by 1 base and J by 4 bases, with 9 bases left in between. The CDR3 is 14 residues long. CDR1 is SGHNT, CDR2 YENEEA, per germline. CDR3: CASSLVGGADTQYF. The CDR3 nucleotides are TGTGCCAGCAGCTTAGTCGGAGGGGCAGATACGCAGTATTTT.

The gene calls are TRBV5-5 and TRBJ2-7, with 10 bases matching TRBD1. CDR3 length: 14 amino acids. With V trimmed by 4 bases and J by 7 bases, 8 bases remained unmatched. The germline V gene has CDR1 SGHKS and CDR2 YYEKEE (reference sequence). The CDR3 region is CASSVTGGLREQYF. The CDR3 DNA follows: TGTGCCAGCAGCGTGACAGGGGGCCTGAGGGAGCAGTACTTC.

This clone was picked up one time. V and J are TRBV10-1 and TRBJ1-2; D gene uncertain. The germline V gene encodes CDR1 WNHNN and CDR2 SYGVQD (reference sequence). Trimming removed 6 bases at V and 9 bases at J, with 26 bases between. CDR3 length equals 16 residues. The CDR3 DNA sequence: TGCGCCAGCAGCCCCACCGCGGGTGGCGGCCTATCTCGCTACACCTTC. Protein sequence: CASSPTAGGGLSRYTF.

Points on this clone: The same CDR3 also results from other DNA sequences found in this sample. V is TRBV27 and J is TRBJ2-7, with TRBD1 identical over 7 bases. V trimming: 5 bases; J trimming: 3 bases; junction bases outside the gene matches: 4. The CDR3 covers 13 residues. The germline V gene has CDR1 MNHEY and CDR2 SMNVEV (reference sequence). The CDR3 spells CASSLAGGYEQYF. For the CDR3, the DNA is TGTGCCAGCAGTCTAGCAGGGGGCTACGAGCAGTACTTC.

The chain combines TRBV9 with TRBJ2-2; D is unresolved. CDR1 SGDLS and CDR2 YYNGEE come from the germline V gene. V shed 4 bases and J shed 6 bases, with 19 bases lying between them. The CDR3 totals 16 residues. The CDR3 reads CASSSIFGGRAGELFF. The CDR3 nucleotides read TGTGCCAGCAGCTCTATCTTTGGTGGGCGCGCCGGGGAGCTGTTTTTT.

J is TRBJ2-4 and V is TRBV5-5, with 8 bases aligning to TRBD1. The junction had 9 bases not matched to a gene; V was cut back by 4 bases and J by 0 bases. This CDR3 comprises 17 residues. Germline V gene sequence: CDR1 SGHKS, CDR2 YYEKEE (reference sequence). CDR3 DNA sequence: TGTGCCAGCAGCACCCAACCAGGGGGCCTAGCCAAAAACATTCAGTACTTC. Translating it yields CASSTQPGGLAKNIQYF.

V and J are TRBV11-2 and TRBJ2-3, with 9 bases aligning to TRBD2. The CDR3 consists of 16 residues. In germline, CDR1 is SGHAT, CDR2 FQNNGV. The junction had 11 bases not matched to a gene; V was cut back by 6 bases and J by 4 bases. The CDR3 is CASSRRGAGGSDTQYF. CDR3 sequence (DNA): TGTGCCAGCAGTCGGAGAGGAGCGGGAGGCTCAGATACGCAGTATTTT.

This clone was recorded a few times. In DNA, the CDR3 is TGTGCCAGCAGTTTAACGTTCGGCGGAAACATTCAGTACTTC. Its protein is CASSLTFGGNIQYF. The chain is built from TRBV27 and TRBJ2-4; D gene ambiguous. Germline assignment: CDR1 MNHEY and CDR2 SMNVEV (reference sequence). V was pared by 2 bases and J by 6 bases, with 11 bases between. CDR3 length: 14 amino acids.

The count of this clone is one. The rearrangement joins TRBV11-3 to TRBJ2-1, with a tentative D call TRBD2 (6 bases). Germline CDR1 is SGHNT and CDR2 is YENEEA. Trimming cost V 6 bases and J 3 bases, with 18 bases left between them. The CDR3 spans 16 residues. In DNA form, the CDR3 reads TGTGCCAGCAGGGCCCGTAGTGGCGGGATCTACAATGAGCAGTTCTTC. This encodes CASRARSGGIYNEQFF. Drawing the rest from reference TRBV11-3 and TRBJ2-1, the complete variable domain is EAGVVQSPRYKIIEKKQPVAFWCNPISGHNTLYWYLQNLGQGPELLIRYENEEAVDDSQLPKDRFSAERLKGVDSTLKIQPAELGDSAVYLCASRARSGGIYNEQFFGPGTRLTVL.